These 21 T cell receptor beta chains originate from one sample sequenced in a study of T-cell memory formation after mild COVID-19. TCRdb fed the 5' RACE reads into MiXCR, producing one record per CDR3 protein. The sample consists of 150,000 to 200,000 distinct CDR3 sequences, about 18% of them appearing once. The source material was PBMCs or a T cell subset sorted from them (not recorded which). The source of these receptors is a young man who had mild COVID-19 (a few samples of this study predate the infection). Cell type and time point are not known.

This clonotype appeared a few times. The V call is TRBV6-1, the J call TRBJ2-7; D tentatively reads TRBD1 or TRBD2 (6 bases each). CDR1 is MNHNS, CDR2 SASEGT, per germline. V lost 1 base and J lost 9, with 13 bases in between. CDR3 length equals 13 residues. The CDR3 region is CASSEVWGARQYV. The CDR3 DNA reads as TGTGCCAGCAGTGAAGTATGGGGGGCAAGGCAGTACGTC.

V gene TRBV20-1 combines with J gene TRBJ2-7; the D gene is possibly TRBD1 (6 bases). Germline V gene sequence: CDR1 DFQATT, CDR2 SNEGSKA (reference sequence). This CDR3 is built from 14 residues. Trimming removed 0 bases at V and 4 bases at J, with 13 bases between. The CDR3 loop reads CSAREWGPPYEQYV. The CDR3 nucleotides read TGCAGTGCTAGAGAGTGGGGGCCACCTTACGAGCAGTACGTC.

This clonotype was counted a few times. The chain couples TRBV3-1 to TRBJ2-5, with D possibly called TRBD1 or TRBD2 (6 bases each). The CDR3 loop spans 14 amino acids. The V gene lost 6 bases and the J gene lost 5 bases, with 16 bases spanning the gap. Looked up from germline, CDR1 is LGHDT and CDR2 is YNNKEL (reference sequence). The CDR3 here is CASRPRGALETQYF. Here the CDR3 DNA reads TGTGCCAGCAGACCTAGGGGGGCGTTGGAGACCCAGTACTTC.

This clonotype was detected only a few times. CDR3 bases: TGCAGCGTTGAAATCCCGTACAGGGCCAACACCGGGGAGCTGTTTTTT. Encoded protein: CSVEIPYRANTGELFF. The chain uses TRBV29-1 and TRBJ2-2, with D maybe TRBD1 (6 bases). This CDR3 has 16 residues. Germline CDR1 reads SQVTM; CDR2 reads ANQGSEA. V was clipped by 2 bases and J by 2 bases, with 15 bases between them.

Only a few counts were recorded for this clonotype. The V gene is TRBV7-9, the J gene TRBJ1-3, with a possible D match to TRBD1 (6 bases). CDR1 is SEHNR, CDR2 FQNEAQ, per germline (reference sequence). CDR3 size: 14 residues. The V gene lost 6 bases and the J gene lost 4 bases, with 13 bases spanning the gap. CDR3 loop: CASSPTGSGNTIYF. In DNA form, the CDR3 reads TGTGCCAGCAGTCCCACAGGGTCCGGAAACACCATATATTTT.

V usage is TRBV5-1 and J usage is TRBJ1-2; 7 nucleotides align to TRBD1. V was pared by 1 base and J by 8 bases, with 14 bases of the junction left unmatched. This CDR3 comprises 16 residues. CDR1 is SGHRS, CDR2 YFSETQ, per germline. The chain's CDR3 is CASSLFEQFGGQGYTF. DNA of the CDR3: TGCGCCAGCAGCTTGTTTGAGCAGTTTGGGGGACAGGGCTACACCTTC.

The J gene is TRBJ2-7, the V gene TRBV5-1, with a tentative D call TRBD2 (6 bases). The germline V and J ends were trimmed by 3 bases and 0 bases, with 13 bases remaining between them. The germline gives CDR1 SGHRS, CDR2 YFSETQ. The CDR3 length is 15 residues. The CDR3 sequence is CASSSQAGGSYEQYV. DNA of the CDR3: TGCGCCAGCAGCTCCCAGGCCGGGGGCTCCTACGAGCAGTACGTC.

The chain couples TRBV29-1 to TRBJ2-5; 7 nucleotides align to TRBD1. V shed 6 bases, J shed 2 bases, and the junction held 9 bases outside the gene matches. CDR1 is SQVTM, CDR2 ANQGSEA, per germline. This CDR3 is built from 14 residues. This CDR3 reads CSVARTGIQETQYF. The CDR3, as DNA: TGCAGCGTGGCCAGGACAGGTATTCAAGAGACCCAGTACTTC.

The chain recombines TRBV5-1 with TRBJ2-7, with D unclear. V was cut by 0 bases and J by 7 bases, with 5 bases left in between. The germline V gene has CDR1 SGHRS and CDR2 YFSETQ. This CDR3 has 11 residues. CDR3 amino acids: CASSLEVEQYF. The DNA for the CDR3 is TGCGCCAGCAGCTTGGAGGTTGAGCAGTACTTC. Together with reference TRBV5-1 and TRBJ2-7, the CDR3 gives the full variable domain: KAGVTQTPRYLIKTRGQQVTLSCSPISGHRSVSWYQQTPGQGLQFLFEYFSETQRNKGNFPGRFSGRQFSNSRSEMNVSTLELGDSALYLCASSLEVEQYFGPGTRLTVT.

This clonotype was picked up a small number of times. The rearrangement joins TRBV6-6 to TRBJ1-5; D is undetermined. From germline, CDR1 is MNHNY and CDR2 SVGAGI (reference sequence). This CDR3 is built from 12 residues. Trimming left V 6 bases short and J 8 bases short, with 11 bases between. CDR3 residues: CASSPPLEPQHF. The DNA of the CDR3 is TGTGCCAGCAGCCCCCCTTTGGAGCCCCAGCATTTT.

The V gene is TRBV7-9, the J gene TRBJ2-7; D gene ambiguous. This CDR3 has 12 amino acids. V was cut by 11 bases and J by 1 base, with 12 bases left in between. Looked up from germline, CDR1 is SEHNR and CDR2 is FQNEAQ (reference sequence). The CDR3 sequence: CAVALLSYEQYV. Here the CDR3 DNA reads TGTGCCGTGGCGTTGTTATCCTACGAGCAGTACGTC.

The chain recombines TRBV5-4 with TRBJ2-5, with 10 bases lining up with TRBD1. V trimming: 4 bases; J trimming: 1 base; junction bases outside the gene matches: 4. Germline-derived CDR1 and CDR2 are SGHNT and YYREEE (reference sequence). The CDR3 spans 15 residues. Here the CDR3 DNA reads TGTGCCAGCAGCAAGGGACAGGGGCCCCAAGAGACCCAGTACTTC. Translating it yields CASSKGQGPQETQYF.

This clonotype was seen a handful of times. V is TRBV18 and J is TRBJ2-5; D might be TRBD1 (6 bases). The CDR3 is made up of 13 amino acids. Trimming pared 3 bases from V and 3 bases from J, leaving 8 bases between. Germline loops: CDR1 KGHSH, CDR2 LQKENI. The CDR3 loop reads CASSPNREETQYF. The CDR3 DNA follows: TGTGCCAGCTCACCCAACAGGGAAGAGACCCAGTACTTC.

This clonotype was seen many times. The J gene is TRBJ1-2, the V gene TRBV20-1, with TRBD1 as a possible D gene (5 bases). Trimming stripped 6 bases from V and 0 bases from J, with 23 bases between. Germline CDR1 DFQATT, CDR2 SNEGSKA (reference sequence). The CDR3 is 17 residues long. The CDR3 region has the DNA TGCAGTGCGACCACCTTTAGCGGACAACTTACTAACTATGGCTACACCTTC. Translating gives CSATTFSGQLTNYGYTF.

The chain combines TRBV24-1 with TRBJ1-5; 11 bases are shared with TRBD1. The trim removed 3 bases at V and 2 bases at J, leaving 5 bases unmatched. This CDR3 spans 17 amino acids. Germline V gives CDR1 KGHDR, CDR2 SFDVKD. Written as DNA, the CDR3 is TGTGCCACCAGTGATGATGGACAGGGGGCTGGCAATCAGCCCCAGCATTTT. This codes for CATSDDGQGAGNQPQHF.

This chain uses TRBV4-2 with TRBJ2-3, with 7 nucleotides matching TRBD1. The germline gives CDR1 LGHNA, CDR2 YNFKEQ. The CDR3 length is 14 residues. V was clipped by 4 bases and J by 4 bases; unmatched bases: 5. CDR3 protein: CASSRQGRADTQYF. The DNA of the CDR3 is TGTGCCAGCAGCCGACAGGGCCGGGCAGATACGCAGTATTTT.

The chain carries TRBV28 and TRBJ2-1; D might be TRBD2 (6 bases). The CDR3 has 14 residues. V was trimmed by 7 bases and J by 0 bases, leaving 10 bases between them. From germline, CDR1 is MDHEN and CDR2 SYDVKM. DNA of the CDR3: TGTGCCAGCATTAGCGGTTCCTCCTACAATGAGCAGTTCTTC. This gives the protein CASISGSSYNEQFF.

The V and J genes are TRBV12-3 or TRBV12-4 and TRBJ2-5; possibly TRBD1 for D (5 bases). Trimming took off 6 bases at V and 1 base at J, with 9 bases between the two ends. The CDR3 totals 13 residues. The CDR3 loop is CASRRTRQETQYF. For the CDR3, the DNA is TGTGCCAGCAGAAGGACACGCCAAGAGACCCAGTACTTC.

This clonotype turned up a few times. The chain combines TRBV5-1 with TRBJ2-1, with TRBD2 matching over 9 bases. CDR3 length: 15 amino acids. CDR1 is SGHRS and CDR2 is YFSETQ in the germline V gene. Losses at the gene ends were 4 bases for V and 15 bases for J; bases not matched to a gene: 17. CDR3 bases: TGCGCCAGCAGCCCCACTCCGAATTGGCGGGGGGGCCTGTTCTTC. Protein: CASSPTPNWRGGLFF.

V is TRBV6-5 and J is TRBJ1-5, with D possibly being TRBD1 (6 bases). The V gene's germline CDR1 is MNHEY and CDR2 SVGAGI. This CDR3 region has 13 residues. The V end lost 5 bases, the J end lost 3 bases, and 8 bases lay between the germline ends. CDR3 loop: CASSGTNNQPQHF. The CDR3 nucleotides are TGTGCCAGCAGTGGGACAAACAATCAGCCCCAGCATTTT.

There are a few counts of this clonotype. The CDR3 spells CSANRRGLNYGYTF. CDR3 coding DNA: TGCAGTGCTAATCGTAGAGGTCTTAACTATGGCTACACCTTC. The rearrangement links TRBV20-1 to TRBJ1-2, with D uncertain. The CDR3 is made up of 14 amino acids. Germline assignment: CDR1 DFQATT and CDR2 SNEGSKA (reference sequence). Trimming took off 4 bases at V and 1 base at J, with 13 bases between the two ends.